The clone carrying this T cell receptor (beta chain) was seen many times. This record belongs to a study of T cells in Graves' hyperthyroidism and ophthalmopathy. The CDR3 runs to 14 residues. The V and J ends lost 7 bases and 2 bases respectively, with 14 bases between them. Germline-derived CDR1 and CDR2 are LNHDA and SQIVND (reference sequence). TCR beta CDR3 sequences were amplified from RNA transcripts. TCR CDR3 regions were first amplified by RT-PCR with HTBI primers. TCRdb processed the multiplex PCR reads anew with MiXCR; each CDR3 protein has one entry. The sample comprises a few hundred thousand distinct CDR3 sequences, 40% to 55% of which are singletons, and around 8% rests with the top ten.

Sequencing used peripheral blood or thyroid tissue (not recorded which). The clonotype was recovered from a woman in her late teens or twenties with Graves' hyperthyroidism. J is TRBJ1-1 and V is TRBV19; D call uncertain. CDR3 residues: CASTSDGLNTEAFF. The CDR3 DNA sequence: TGTGCCAGTACCTCAGACGGCCTAAACACTGAAGCTTTCTTT.